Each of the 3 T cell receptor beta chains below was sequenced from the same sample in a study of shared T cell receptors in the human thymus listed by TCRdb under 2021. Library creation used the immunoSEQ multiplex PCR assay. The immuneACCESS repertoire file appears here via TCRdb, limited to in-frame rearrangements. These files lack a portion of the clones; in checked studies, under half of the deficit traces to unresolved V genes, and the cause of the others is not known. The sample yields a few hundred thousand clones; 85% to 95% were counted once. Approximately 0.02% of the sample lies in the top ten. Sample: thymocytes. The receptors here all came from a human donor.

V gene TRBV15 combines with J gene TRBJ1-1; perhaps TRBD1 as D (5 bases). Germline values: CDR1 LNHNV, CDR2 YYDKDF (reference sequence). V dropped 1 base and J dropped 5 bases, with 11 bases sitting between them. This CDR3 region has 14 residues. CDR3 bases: TGTGCCACCAGCAGAGTGCGGGGGTGGACTGAAGCTTTCTTT. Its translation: CATSRVRGWTEAFF.

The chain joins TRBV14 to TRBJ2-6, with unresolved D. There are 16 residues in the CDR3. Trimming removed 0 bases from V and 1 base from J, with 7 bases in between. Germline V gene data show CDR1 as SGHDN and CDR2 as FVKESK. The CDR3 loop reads CASSQDPRSGANVLTF. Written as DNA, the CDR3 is TGTGCCAGCAGCCAAGATCCCAGGTCTGGGGCCAACGTCCTGACTTTC.

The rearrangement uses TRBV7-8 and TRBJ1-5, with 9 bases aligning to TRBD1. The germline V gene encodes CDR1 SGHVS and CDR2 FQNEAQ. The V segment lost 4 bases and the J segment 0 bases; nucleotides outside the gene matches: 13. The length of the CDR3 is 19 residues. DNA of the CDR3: TGTGCCAGCAGCTCTCGGGACAGGGAAAGGCTTTATAGCAATCAGCCCCAGCATTTT. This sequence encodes CASSSRDRERLYSNQPQHF.